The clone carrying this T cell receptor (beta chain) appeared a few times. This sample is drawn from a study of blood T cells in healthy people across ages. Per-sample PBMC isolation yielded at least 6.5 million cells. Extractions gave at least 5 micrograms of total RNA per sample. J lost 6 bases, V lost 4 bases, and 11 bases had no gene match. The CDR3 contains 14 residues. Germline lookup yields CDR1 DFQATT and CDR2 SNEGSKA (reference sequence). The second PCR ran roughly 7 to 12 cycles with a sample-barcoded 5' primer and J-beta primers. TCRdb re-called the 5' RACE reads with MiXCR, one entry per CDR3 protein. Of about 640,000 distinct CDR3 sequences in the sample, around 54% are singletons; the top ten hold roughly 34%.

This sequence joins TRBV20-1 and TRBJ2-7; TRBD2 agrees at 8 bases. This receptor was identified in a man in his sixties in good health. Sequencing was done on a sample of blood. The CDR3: CSANPLAGVSEQYF. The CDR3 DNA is TGCAGTGCTAACCCGCTAGCGGGTGTAAGCGAGCAGTACTTC.